This T cell receptor beta chain was recovered during a study of technical replicates of blood from a few donors. Clones were read by immunoSEQ multiplex PCR, and TCRdb kept only the in-frame ones, dropping some. This table has about 50,000 clones, roughly nine tenths appearing once. Germline-derived CDR1 and CDR2 are KGHSH and LQKENI. Trimming pared 6 bases from V and 0 bases from J, leaving 15 bases between. This CDR3 contains 17 residues. The clonotype was recovered from a human donor in good health. Some clones in this sample may be carry-over from other donors' samples. The sequenced sample consisted of PBMCs. The rearrangement links TRBV18 to TRBJ2-6, with unresolved D. CDR3 nucleotides: TGTGCCAGCTCCCGAGGCAGTCCTGACTCTGGGGCCAACGTCCTGACTTTC. Protein product: CASSRGSPDSGANVLTF.